The entry that follows covers one T cell receptor beta chain sequence. This clone was counted a single time. No antigen is known for it. No clone much larger than this one lies a single base away; base qualities are absent. These data originate in a study of technical replicates of blood from four donors (dated by TCRdb to about 2017). Library prep was done by the immunoSEQ multiplex PCR assay. TCRdb holds this immuneACCESS table with in-frame rearrangements only. Some clones are missing; in checked studies, unresolved V genes explain under half, and the rest has no known cause. The sample contains around 76,000 clones, approximately 98% of them found a single time. The top ten clones comprise around 0.22% of the sample. The CDR3 holds 16 amino acids from the cysteine to the phenylalanine. Only the CDR3 DNA is retained, 48 bases long and in frame from the first base. V loses 0 bases at its end and J loses 5 bases; junction bases beyond the gene matches: 8. The germline V gene (reference sequence) yields GTSNPN for CDR1 and SVGIG for CDR2.

Recombination connected TRBV30 to TRBJ2-2, and 8 junctional nucleotides match TRBD2. The sequenced sample was T cells isolated from PBMCs. This sequence was found in a human donor in good health. The CDR3 reads as follows: CAWSVLSGSRTGELFF. The DNA is as follows: TGTGCCTGGAGTGTACTAAGCGGGAGTAGGACCGGGGAGCTGTTTTTT.